This TCR beta chain was identified in a study of PD-L1 blockade in urothelial cancer. The data were produced by immunoSEQ multiplex PCR, yet TCRdb's version contains in-frame clones alone and is incomplete. The table lists some 120,000 clones, about 81% of them singletons. Germline V gene sequence: CDR1 LNHDA, CDR2 SQIVND (reference sequence). CDR3 length equals 15 residues. Trimming shortened V by 4 bases and J by 2 bases, and 14 bases separated the two germline ends. Time point specified: pretreatment peripheral blood. This clone was picked up one time. The clonotype was recovered from a man aged 45-60 years with urothelial cancer. The V and J genes are TRBV19 and TRBJ1-2; D unresolved. The sequencing here drew on PBMCs, taken around atezolizumab (anti-PD-L1) treatment. Here the CDR3 DNA reads TGTGCCAGTAGTAACCCCAAGGGAGCGAACTATGGCTACACCTTC. Its translation is CASSNPKGANYGYTF. Based on the CDR3 plus reference TRBV19 and TRBJ1-2, the full variable domain is DGGITQSPKYLFRKEGQNVTLSCEQNLNHDAMYWYRQDPGQGLRLIYYSQIVNDFQKGDIAEGYSVSREKKESFPLTVTSAQKNPTAFYLCASSNPKGANYGYTFGSGTRLTVV.